The 9 T cell receptor beta chains presented below share a single source sample, sequenced in a study of blood T cell repertoires in COVID-19. Repertoires were generated with immunoSEQ multiplex PCR, while TCRdb's copy carries only in-frame clones and drops some. Seen here are approximately 110,000 clones, over 70% observed once, and the top ten hold 0.83%. Material: peripheral blood. The receptors were gathered from a woman in her seventies with acute or convalescent COVID-19.

Of note for this clone: Other DNA sequences in this specimen translate into the identical CDR3. J is TRBJ1-1 and V is TRBV19, with 8 bases fitting TRBD1. The junction had 1 base not matched to a gene; V was cut back by 4 bases and J by 3 bases. CDR3 length: 13 residues. Germline loops: CDR1 LNHDA, CDR2 SQIVND (reference sequence). CDR3 amino acids: CASSTTGDTEAFF. The CDR3 DNA reads TGTGCCAGTAGTACGACAGGGGACACTGAAGCTTTCTTT.

CDR3 coding DNA: TGTGCCAGCATGACGAGCGGGGGAATTGAGCAGTTCTTC. Translated: CASMTSGGIEQFF. This chain connects TRBV6-5 to TRBJ2-1, with 8 bases matching TRBD2. Unmatched junction bases numbered 8, after V lost 7 bases and J lost 9 bases. The CDR3 runs to 13 residues. The germline V gene encodes CDR1 MNHEY and CDR2 SVGAGI.

This clone was picked up one time. The same CDR3 also results from other DNA sequences found in this sample. The chain is built from TRBV5-1 and TRBJ2-1; D is unresolved. From germline, CDR1 is SGHRS and CDR2 YFSETQ. V was trimmed by 2 bases and J by 0 bases, leaving 6 bases between them. The CDR3 loop spans 14 amino acids. The DNA for the CDR3 is TGCGCCAGCAGCTTCCTTAGCTCCTACAATGAGCAGTTCTTC. Translation gives CASSFLSSYNEQFF.

The gene calls are TRBV18 and TRBJ1-1, with 10 bases aligning to TRBD1. Germline V gene data show CDR1 as KGHSH and CDR2 as LQKENI. The CDR3 runs 15 residues. Germline trimming cut 4 bases from V and 10 bases from J; bases unmatched to any gene: 12. The CDR3 sequence is CASSRSGQGLVGAFF. In DNA, the CDR3 is TGTGCCAGCTCACGATCGGGACAGGGGCTGGTAGGAGCTTTCTTT.

J is TRBJ1-2 and V is TRBV7-9, with 10 bases lining up with TRBD1. There are 14 residues in the CDR3. Germline trimming cut 0 bases from V and 10 bases from J; bases unmatched to any gene: 5. The germline gives CDR1 SEHNR, CDR2 FQNEAQ (reference sequence). DNA for the CDR3: TGTGCCAGCAGCTTAGCCGCCGGGACAGGGGACTACACCTTC. Translation gives CASSLAAGTGDYTF.

The chain joins TRBV5-1 to TRBJ1-1, with D maybe TRBD1 (6 bases). The germline V gene encodes CDR1 SGHRS and CDR2 YFSETQ. V gave up 4 bases and J gave up 3 bases, with 13 bases separating them. CDR3 length equals 14 residues. In DNA form, the CDR3 reads TGCGCCAGCAGCCCCGCTCAGGGGTACACTGAAGCTTTCTTT. Its translation is CASSPAQGYTEAFF.

The genes are TRBV29-1 and TRBJ1-1; TRBD1 is a possible D gene (5 bases). V was shortened by 7 bases and J by 3 bases, with 15 bases between the two germline ends. Germline CDR1 SQVTM, CDR2 ANQGSEA. This CDR3 is built from 13 residues. CDR3 DNA: TGCAGCGCCGTGGGGCAGACCGACACTGAAGCTTTCTTT. As protein: CSAVGQTDTEAFF.

The rearrangement joins TRBV7-9 to TRBJ2-1, with D uncertain. The CDR3 runs 14 residues. V lost 6 bases and J lost 0, with 9 bases in between. CDR1 and CDR2 from the germline V gene are SEHNR and FQNEAQ (reference sequence). The CDR3 region is CASRLLSSYNEQFF. The DNA of the CDR3 is TGTGCCAGCAGGTTATTGAGCTCCTACAATGAGCAGTTCTTC.

The chain joins TRBV5-4 to TRBJ2-1, with TRBD2 matching over 10 bases. CDR1 and CDR2 from the germline V gene are SGHNT and YYREEE (reference sequence). The CDR3 has 15 residues. Germline trimming cut 5 bases from V and 6 bases from J; bases unmatched to any gene: 8. The CDR3 region has the DNA TGTGCCAGCAGTCCGACCGGGACTAGCGTCAATGAGCAGTTCTTC. This sequence encodes CASSPTGTSVNEQFF.